The 16 T cell receptor beta chains reported below all come from one sample, sequenced in a study of blood T cells in healthy people across ages. Together with a sample-barcoded 5' primer, a J-beta primer mix was included in a second PCR lasting roughly 6 to 12 cycles. TCRdb called the 5' RACE reads again in MiXCR, with one record for every CDR3 protein. The sample has approximately 780,000 distinct CDR3 sequences, 20% to 30% seen once. The same specimen was also included in a second study, on T cells of mothers and their children.

Sequencing was carried out using blood. These receptors were collected from a boy younger than 18 in good health.

The table lists this clonotype with a few counts. The chain couples TRBV6-1 to TRBJ2-2; 16 positions agree with TRBD2. Trimming removed 6 bases from V and 1 base from J; junction bases left unmatched: 8. The germline CDR1 and CDR2 sequences are MNHNS and SASEGT. The CDR3 totals 19 residues. CDR3 sequence (DNA): TGTGCCAGCAGCCCGGGACTAGCGGGGGGGCTACGGAACACCGGGGAGCTGTTTTTT. Its protein product is CASSPGLAGGLRNTGELFF.

This clonotype occurred a few times. The chain uses TRBV27 and TRBJ2-2; D uncertain. V was trimmed by 7 bases and J by 0 bases, leaving 15 bases between them. Germline lookup yields CDR1 MNHEY and CDR2 SMNVEV (reference sequence). This CDR3 contains 16 residues. CDR3 in DNA: TGTGCCAGCACCCAGGTGGGGTTCTCGAACACCGGGGAGCTGTTTTTT. Its translation is CASTQVGFSNTGELFF.

The chain couples TRBV20-1 to TRBJ2-7; D might be TRBD1 (5 bases). V was trimmed by 0 bases and J by 2 bases, leaving 14 bases between them. This CDR3 region has 15 residues. In germline, CDR1 is DFQATT, CDR2 SNEGSKA (reference sequence). The CDR3 protein is CSARDRFQGPYEQYF. The CDR3 DNA reads TGCAGTGCTAGAGATCGGTTCCAGGGTCCCTACGAGCAGTACTTC.

The chain employs TRBV10-3 and TRBJ2-2, with 15 bases fitting TRBD2. The CDR3 consists of 15 residues. In germline, CDR1 is ENHRY, CDR2 SYGVKD. With V trimmed by 8 bases and J by 7 bases, 5 bases remained unmatched. The CDR3 is CAIGLAGGPSGELFF. The CDR3 DNA sequence: TGTGCCATCGGACTAGCGGGAGGGCCAAGCGGGGAGCTGTTTTTT.

This clonotype was observed a handful of times. The rearrangement uses TRBV10-3 and TRBJ2-3, with D unclear. Germline values: CDR1 ENHRY, CDR2 SYGVKD. The CDR3 loop spans 14 amino acids. Trimming removed 4 bases at V and 8 bases at J, with 16 bases between. CDR3 bases: TGTGCCATCAGTGGGGCTGAAGAAGGCAGTACGCAGTATTTT. It encodes CAISGAEEGSTQYF.

This clonotype was seen only a few times. This rearrangement joins TRBV7-2 to TRBJ1-4; 10 bases are a match to TRBD1. Germline V CDR1 and CDR2: SGHTA, FQGNSA. This CDR3 spans 15 amino acids. The J segment lost 5 bases and the V segment lost 5 bases, leaving 5 bases of the junction unmatched. The CDR3 loop reads CASSPDRGRNEKLFF. In nucleotides, the CDR3 is TGTGCCAGCAGCCCGGACAGGGGGAGGAATGAAAAACTGTTTTTT.

Comments on this clonotype: Sequence at one end of the junction differs from germline and may be a read error. The rearrangement uses TRBV24-1 and TRBJ2-1; D not resolved. CDR3 length: 13 residues. Germline lookup yields CDR1 KGHDR and CDR2 SFDVKD. This chain's CDR3 is CTTSEVSYNEQFF. The CDR3 coding sequence is TGTACCACCAGTGAGGTTTCGTACAATGAGCAGTTCTTC.

The sample holds one count of this clonotype. The rearrangement links TRBV20-1 to TRBJ2-7; 7 nucleotides agree with TRBD2. The V and J ends lost 0 bases and 5 bases, in that order; junction bases with no gene match: 4. Germline CDR1 and CDR2: DFQATT and SNEGSKA (reference sequence). This CDR3 region has 13 residues. CDR3 residues: CSAREGGSHEQYF. Written as DNA, the CDR3 is TGCAGTGCTAGAGAGGGCGGGAGCCACGAGCAGTACTTC.

J is TRBJ2-1 and V is TRBV20-1; TRBD2 agrees at 7 bases. With the DNA end fitting TRBJ2-7 better, the J assignment may be wrong. The CDR3 covers 14 residues. The germline CDR1 and CDR2 sequences are DFQATT and SNEGSKA (reference sequence). CDR3 nucleotides: TGCAGTGCAGTGGGAGGGCCTCTAATCTACGAGCAGTACTTC. Translated: CSAVGGPLIYEQYF.

This clonotype has only a few counts. The chain combines TRBV12-3 or TRBV12-4 with TRBJ1-3; 7 bases line up with TRBD1. The CDR3 has 16 residues. Germline trimming cut 5 bases from V and 2 bases from J; bases unmatched to any gene: 9. CDR3 residues: CASSLYDRAAGNTIYF. The CDR3, as DNA: TGTGCCAGCAGTCTATACGACAGGGCGGCTGGAAACACCATATATTTT.

V and J are TRBV5-1 and TRBJ1-4, with D uncertain. The CDR3 is 15 amino acids. Trimming cost V 0 bases and J 8 bases, with 14 bases left between them. Germline-derived CDR1 and CDR2 are SGHRS and YFSETQ. The CDR3 nucleotides read TGCGCCAGCAGCTTGGGGAATCCGGCGAAGGAAAAACTGTTTTTT. Translating it yields CASSLGNPAKEKLFF.

J is TRBJ2-7 and V is TRBV25-1; no reliable D call. The CDR3 covers 11 residues. V gave up 8 bases and J gave up 7 bases, with 12 bases separating them. The V gene's germline CDR1 is MGHDK and CDR2 SYGVNS. This chain's CDR3 is CASRSFREQYF. CDR3 DNA: TGTGCCAGCCGCTCGTTTAGGGAGCAGTACTTC.

The genes are TRBV6-5 and TRBJ1-4; D is unclear. V lost 3 bases to trimming and J lost 7 bases, with 12 bases between them. Germline CDR1 MNHEY, CDR2 SVGAGI. The CDR3 contains 14 residues. This chain's CDR3 is CASSYLGNSEKLFF. CDR3 DNA: TGTGCCAGCAGTTATTTAGGGAACAGTGAAAAACTGTTTTTT.

CDR3 coding DNA: TGCGCCAGCAGCTTGGGACTAGTCCCCCCCCAAGAGACCCAGTACTTC. Translating it yields CASSLGLVPPQETQYF. The V call is TRBV5-1, the J call TRBJ2-5; D is perhaps TRBD2 (6 bases). Per germline, CDR1 SGHRS and CDR2 YFSETQ. Trimming stripped 0 bases from V and 1 base from J, with 13 bases between. There are 16 residues in the CDR3.

This clonotype was recorded a few times. This chain joins TRBV4-2 and TRBJ2-2; 10 nucleotides match TRBD2. V dropped 0 bases and J dropped 2; count of bases not matched to a gene: 6. The CDR3 covers 18 residues. Germline V lookup: CDR1 LGHNA, CDR2 YNFKEQ. The CDR3: CASSQDRASGGNTGELFF. CDR3 nucleotides: TGTGCCAGCAGCCAAGATCGGGCTAGCGGGGGCAACACCGGGGAGCTGTTTTTT.

This clonotype was seen a few times. The chain recombines TRBV12-3 or TRBV12-4 with TRBJ1-2; D not resolved. The CDR3 consists of 14 residues. Trimming removed 7 bases at V and 5 bases at J, with 17 bases between. In DNA form, the CDR3 reads TGTGCCAGCATTGTGGGCCCACCCGAGTATGGCTACACCTTC. Its protein is CASIVGPPEYGYTF.